Sequencing of this TCR beta chain was carried out in a study of T cells in Graves' hyperthyroidism and ophthalmopathy. Authors of the study amplified TCR beta CDR3 regions from RNA transcripts. Initially, a first-round RT-PCR of the TCR CDR3 employed the HTBI primer set. A single record per CDR3 protein comes from TCRdb applying MiXCR to the multiplex PCR reads. The sample shows around 240,000 distinct CDR3 sequences, roughly 15% of them seen only once. Germline V lookup: CDR1 SGHTA, CDR2 FQGNSA. Trimming took off 6 bases at V and 5 bases at J, with 14 bases between the two ends. This CDR3 region has 14 residues.

The chain combines TRBV7-2 with TRBJ1-5; D uncertain. Sequences were obtained from blood. The TCR was taken from a woman between 18 and 29 years old with Graves' ophthalmopathy. CDR3 loop: CASSSSPGHQPQHF. CDR3 in DNA: TGTGCCAGCAGTTCATCCCCAGGTCATCAGCCCCAGCATTTT.